Listed below are T cell receptor beta chains from one sample, sequenced in a study of blood T cell repertoires in COVID-19. The table came from immunoSEQ multiplex PCR; TCRdb's copy has only in-frame clones and leaves some out. This table has approximately 270,000 clones, approximately 85% appearing once. The sample comprised PBMCs or T cells enriched from blood (not recorded which). These receptors were collected from a woman aged 50 to 60 who had recovered from COVID-19. The CDR3 runs from the conserved cysteine through the conserved F or W. D genes are given only for firm matches. The listing skips clone size in some rows; elsewhere it reads once, few, many or a size class.

- TRBJ1-4 TRBV27 - CASSSRGVGEKLFF TGTGCCAGCAGTTCCCGGGGGGTGGGAGAAAAACTGTTTTTT
- TRBJ1-5 TRBV6-5 - CASDQGYSNQPQHF TGTGCCAGCGACCAGGGTTATAGCAATCAGCCCCAGCATTTT
- TRBJ1-1 TRBV9 - CASSASGTQNTEAFF TGTGCCAGCAGCGCGTCCGGGACACAGAACACTGAAGCTTTCTTT
- TRBJ1-1 TRBV5-4 - CASSWDGSGASDTEAFF TGTGCCAGCAGCTGGGATGGATCAGGGGCGAGTGACACTGAAGCTTTCTTT
- TRBJ2-1 TRBV24-1 TRBD2 CATSDPGGEQFF TGTGCCACCAGTGACCCGGGAGGTGAGCAGTTCTTC
- TRBJ1-6 TRBV6-5 TRBD1 CASSYWDRASSPLHF TGTGCCAGCAGTTACTGGGACAGGGCTAGTTCACCCCTCCACTTT
- TRBJ1-4 TRBV28 - CGAHSSTNEKLFF TGTGGGGCGCACTCCTCAACTAATGAAAAACTGTTTTTT
- TRBJ2-7 TRBV28 TRBD2 CASISLVPTKGGADSYEQYF TGTGCCAGCATTTCTTTAGTTCCAACCAAGGGAGGGGCAGATTCCTACGAGCAGTACTTC
- TRBJ2-1 TRBV27 - CASSRGYNEQFF TGTGCCAGCAGCCGGGGCTACAATGAGCAGTTCTTC
- TRBJ2-1 TRBV30 TRBD1 CAWSRLQGQEQFF TGTGCCTGGAGTAGGTTACAGGGGCAAGAGCAGTTCTTC
- TRBJ1-5 TRBV19 TRBD1 CASSTWDRANQPQHF TGTGCCAGTAGTACGTGGGACAGGGCCAATCAGCCCCAGCATTTT
- TRBJ1-4 TRBV7-9 TRBD1 CASSSTGGSEKLFF TGTGCCAGCAGCTCAACAGGGGGCTCGGAAAAACTGTTTTTT
- TRBJ2-1 TRBV5-4 TRBD2 CASSPLAGAYNEQFF TGTGCCAGCAGCCCGCTAGCGGGAGCCTACAATGAGCAGTTCTTC
- TRBJ1-5 TRBV19 - CASSMARGNQPQHF TGTGCCAGTAGTATGGCCAGGGGCAATCAGCCCCAGCATTTT
- TRBJ1-6 TRBV7-9 - CASRPDSGSPLHF TGTGCCAGCAGGCCGGACAGTGGATCACCCCTCCACTTT
- TRBJ2-1 TRBV7-2 TRBD2 CASSLAILAGGPLEQFF TGTGCCAGCAGCTTAGCGATACTAGCGGGAGGGCCTCTGGAGCAGTTCTTC
- TRBJ1-5 TRBV6-1 - CASSEAGGVIIQPQHF TGTGCCAGCAGTGAAGCTGGAGGGGTAATAATTCAGCCCCAGCATTTT
- TRBJ1-1 TRBV7-9 - CASSPITGTEAFF TGTGCCAGCAGTCCTATTACGGGGACTGAAGCTTTCTTT
- TRBJ1-1 TRBV4-2 - CASSPAGSSRWAFF TGTGCCAGCAGCCCGGCCGGGTCGAGCCGCTGGGCTTTCTTT
few TRBJ1-1 TRBV7-9 TRBD1 CASSLVQGVGAEAFF TGTGCCAGCAGCTTAGTCCAGGGGGTTGGGGCTGAAGCTTTCTTT
once TRBJ2-1 TRBV12-3/TRBV12-4 - CASSLSIREQFF TGTGCCAGCAGTTTATCCATACGGGAGCAGTTCTTC
- TRBJ1-2 TRBV5-1 TRBD1 CASSEGTVEGYTF TGCGCCAGCAGCGAAGGGACAGTGGAAGGCTACACCTTC
- TRBJ1-1 TRBV5-1 - CASSWFGGLVNTEAFF TGCGCCAGCAGTTGGTTTGGGGGCCTGGTTAACACTGAAGCTTTCTTT
- TRBJ2-1 TRBV19 TRBD2 CASTETSGSYNEQFF TGTGCCAGTACCGAGACTAGCGGCTCCTACAATGAGCAGTTCTTC
- TRBJ1-2 TRBV2 - CASSRDTNYGYTF TGTGCCAGCAGTAGGGACACCAACTATGGCTACACCTTC
- TRBJ2-2 TRBV2 TRBD1 CASRGQRGTGELFF TGTGCCAGCAGGGGACAGCGAGGCACCGGGGAGCTGTTTTTT
few TRBJ2-1 TRBV4-2 TRBD2 CASSQDLKRENNEQFF TGTGCCAGCAGCCAAGATTTGAAGCGGGAGAACAATGAGCAGTTCTTC
- TRBJ1-5 TRBV7-2 TRBD1 CASSEDRGNQPQHF TGTGCCAGCAGCGAAGACAGGGGTAATCAGCCCCAGCATTTT
- TRBJ2-7 TRBV19 TRBD2 CASSTSGFTYEQYF TGTGCCAGTAGTACTAGCGGGTTCACCTACGAGCAGTACTTC
- TRBJ2-3 TRBV5-4 TRBD1 CASSLVGQGLDTQYF TGTGCCAGCAGCTTGGTAGGACAGGGGTTAGATACGCAGTATTTT
- TRBJ2-2 TRBV19 TRBD2 CASIGLAGAGLTGELFF TGTGCCAGTATTGGACTAGCGGGAGCAGGGTTGACCGGGGAGCTGTTTTTT
- TRBJ1-1 TRBV28 TRBD1 CASSLFGTGNTEAFF TGTGCCAGCAGTTTGTTTGGGACAGGGAACACTGAAGCTTTCTTT
- TRBJ2-2 TRBV28 TRBD2 CASIPGLAALNTGELFF TGTGCCAGCATCCCGGGACTAGCGGCTCTGAACACCGGGGAGCTGTTTTTT
- TRBJ2-1 TRBV2 TRBD1 CATGTASSYNEQFF TGTGCCACCGGGACAGCCTCCTCCTACAATGAGCAGTTCTTC
- TRBJ2-2 TRBV5-1 - CASSHRESGELFF TGCGCCAGCAGCCACAGGGAGTCCGGGGAGCTGTTTTTT
- TRBJ2-7 TRBV28 - CASSSKAGEQYF TGTGCCAGCAGTTCCAAGGCAGGCGAGCAGTACTTC
- TRBJ2-3 TRBV6-1 TRBD2 CASSGRTSGMTDTQYF TGTGCCAGCAGTGGAAGGACTAGCGGGATGACAGATACGCAGTATTTT